A single sample is the source of the 19 T cell receptor beta chains below, sequenced in a study of T-cell memory formation after mild COVID-19. MiXCR, applied by TCRdb to the 5' RACE reads, yields one record per CDR3 protein. The sample comprises roughly 260,000 distinct CDR3 sequences, about 17% of which are singletons, and around 3.4% rests with the top ten. Sequencing was performed on PBMCs or a T cell subset sorted from them (not recorded which). These receptors originate from a young man who had mild COVID-19 (a few samples of this study predate the infection). Cell type and time point are not known.

The gene calls are TRBV4-1 and TRBJ2-5, with D possibly being TRBD2 (6 bases). The germline gives CDR1 MGHRA, CDR2 YSYEKL. The ends were cut back, 0 bases at V and 7 bases at J, with 18 bases in the middle. The CDR3 has 16 amino acids. CDR3 region: CASSQDIRESWRTQYF. CDR3 coding DNA: TGCGCCAGCAGCCAAGACATTCGGGAGTCCTGGCGGACCCAGTACTTC.

The chain combines TRBV5-1 with TRBJ1-6; 7 positions agree with TRBD1. Unmatched junction bases numbered 9, after V lost 1 base and J lost 11 bases. CDR1 and CDR2 from the germline V gene are SGHRS and YFSETQ. CDR3 length: 15 amino acids. The CDR3 reads CASSLTGVGRTPLHF. CDR3 nucleotides: TGCGCCAGCAGCTTGACAGGGGTCGGACGTACACCCCTCCACTTT.

The V and J genes are TRBV5-1 and TRBJ2-1, with D perhaps TRBD1 (5 bases). V gave up 0 bases and J gave up 7 bases, with 14 bases separating them. This CDR3 has 15 amino acids. CDR1 and CDR2 from the germline V gene are SGHRS and YFSETQ. The CDR3 loop is CASSLGGLTGNEQFF. CDR3 DNA: TGCGCCAGCAGCTTGGGGGGCCTCACTGGGAATGAGCAGTTCTTC.

The CDR3, as DNA: TGCAGTGCTACGACAGGGGGGACCTACGAGCAGTACTTC. This encodes CSATTGGTYEQYF. The chain recombines TRBV20-1 with TRBJ2-7; 9 bases line up with TRBD1. The germline V gene has CDR1 DFQATT and CDR2 SNEGSKA (reference sequence). The CDR3 runs 13 residues. Trimming cost V 4 bases and J 2 bases; bases outside gene matches: 3.

This clonotype was recorded a few times. The chain combines TRBV4-3 with TRBJ2-1; 8 positions agree with TRBD2. The CDR3 has 17 residues. Germline V gene data show CDR1 as LGHNA and CDR2 as YSLEER. V shed 0 bases and J 5 bases; nucleotides not matched to a gene: 9. The CDR3 DNA follows: TGCGCCAGCAGCCAAGAATTTTGGCGGGGGGCTGACAATGAGCAGTTCTTC. Residues: CASSQEFWRGADNEQFF.

Ten or more counts support this clonotype. V is TRBV6-1 and J is TRBJ2-7, with unresolved D. V was pared by 7 bases and J by 2 bases, with 12 bases between. Germline lookup yields CDR1 MNHNS and CDR2 SASEGT. This CDR3 region has 13 residues. CDR3 in amino acids: CASNSPATYEQYV. The CDR3 region has the DNA TGTGCCAGCAACAGCCCGGCCACCTACGAGCAGTACGTC.

V is TRBV7-6 and J is TRBJ1-2, with D maybe TRBD1 (5 bases). Germline values: CDR1 SGHVS, CDR2 FNYEAQ. There are 13 residues in the CDR3. V dropped 5 bases and J dropped 8 bases, with 15 bases sitting between them. CDR3 DNA: TGTGCCAGCAGCCATAGCGGGGGAGGAGGCTACACCTTC. Translating it yields CASSHSGGGGYTF.

The sample holds many counts of this clonotype. The chain joins TRBV7-2 to TRBJ1-2, with D perhaps TRBD1 (6 bases). The CDR3 covers 15 residues. Germline CDR1 and CDR2: SGHTA and FQGNSA. The V end was cut by 5 bases, the J end by 0 bases, with 13 bases between. The CDR3 loop reads CASSPHSGANYGYTF. DNA of the CDR3: TGTGCCAGCAGCCCTCACTCAGGGGCTAACTATGGCTACACCTTC.

This chain links TRBV7-6 with TRBJ2-1; D is ambiguous. V gave up 3 bases and J gave up 7 bases, with 16 bases separating them. Germline assignment: CDR1 SGHVS and CDR2 FNYEAQ. This CDR3 comprises 15 residues. The CDR3 region has the DNA TGTGCCAGCAGCTTCGGTCCCAGGATCGGGAATGAGCAGTTCTTC. Amino acids: CASSFGPRIGNEQFF.

This clonotype was recorded many times. CDR3 amino acids: CASSQVSGDNEQFF. CDR3 nucleotides: TGCGCCAGCAGCCAAGTTTCGGGAGACAATGAGCAGTTCTTC. The V gene is TRBV4-3, the J gene TRBJ2-1, with D maybe TRBD2 (6 bases). This CDR3 spans 14 amino acids. Germline V gene data show CDR1 as LGHNA and CDR2 as YSLEER. The ends were cut back, 1 base at V and 5 bases at J, with 9 bases in the middle.

There are a few counts of this clonotype. J is TRBJ1-6 and V is TRBV23-1, with unresolved D. Being an ORF, TRBV23-1 has a function that is uncertain. The V end was cut by 10 bases, the J end by 8 bases, with 21 bases between. The CDR3 extends over 15 amino acids. CDR3 bases: TGCGCCACTATGGTAGGGTTTAAGGCGGATTCACCCCTCCACTTT. It yields the protein CATMVGFKADSPLHF.

The chain employs TRBV6-6 and TRBJ2-1; TRBD1 aligns across 8 bases. Germline V CDR1 and CDR2: MNHNY, SVGAGI (reference sequence). After removal of 4 bases from V and 5 bases from J, the junction contained 10 bases not matched to a gene. This CDR3 spans 16 amino acids. DNA for the CDR3: TGTGCCAGCAGTTTGGGTGCCAGGGGGCCGGACAATGAGCAGTTCTTC. Encoded protein: CASSLGARGPDNEQFF.

This clonotype was picked up a small number of times. V is TRBV7-2 and J is TRBJ2-1; D perhaps matches TRBD2 (6 bases). Germline CDR1 SGHTA, CDR2 FQGNSA. The V end was cut by 0 bases, the J end by 4 bases, with 13 bases between. This CDR3 is 16 amino acids long. CDR3 sequence reads: CASSLAGWGGYNEQFF. The CDR3, as DNA: TGTGCCAGCAGCTTAGCGGGCTGGGGAGGTTACAATGAGCAGTTCTTC.

V usage is TRBV6-2 or TRBV6-3 and J usage is TRBJ2-4; possibly TRBD2 for D (5 bases). Trimming stripped 6 bases from V and 1 base from J, with 16 bases between. The CDR3 has 16 amino acids. The germline gives CDR1 MNHEY, CDR2 SVGEGT. The CDR3 nucleotides read TGTGCCAGCAGAACAAGGACTTACTTCGCCAAAAACATTCAGTACTTC. It codes for CASRTRTYFAKNIQYF.

The CDR3 sequence: CASSFSLQETQYF. The CDR3 bases are TGCGCCAGCAGCTTTTCGCTCCAAGAGACCCAGTACTTC. The V and J genes are TRBV4-1 and TRBJ2-5; D uncertain. CDR3 length: 13 amino acids. V was pared by 5 bases and J by 1 base, with 8 bases between. Germline lookup yields CDR1 MGHRA and CDR2 YSYEKL.

CDR3 amino acids: CASSQDLSSGRDTQYF. The CDR3 nucleotides read TGTGCCAGCAGCCAAGATCTTAGCAGCGGGAGGGATACGCAGTATTTT. The gene calls are TRBV3-1 and TRBJ2-3; 9 bases line up with TRBD2. The CDR3 extends over 16 amino acids. Germline V gene sequence: CDR1 LGHDT, CDR2 YNNKEL (reference sequence). With V trimmed by 0 bases and J by 6 bases, 7 bases remained unmatched.

There are many counts of this clonotype. V and J are TRBV5-1 and TRBJ2-1, with D perhaps TRBD2 (5 bases). The V gene lost 4 bases and the J gene lost 6 bases, with 20 bases spanning the gap. CDR1 SGHRS and CDR2 YFSETQ come from the germline V gene. The CDR3 spans 16 residues. DNA of the CDR3: TGCGCCAGCAGCCCAAGTCGGGGAAGGTCCCCCAATGAGCAGTTCTTC. It is translated as CASSPSRGRSPNEQFF.

The V call is TRBV6-6, the J call TRBJ2-1; TRBD2 is a possible D gene (5 bases). The CDR3 length is 14 residues. The germline V and J ends were trimmed by 6 bases and 8 bases, with 17 bases remaining between them. Germline assignment: CDR1 MNHNY and CDR2 SVGAGI (reference sequence). The CDR3 reads CASSEHYRRDEQFF. The CDR3 DNA reads as TGTGCCAGCAGCGAACACTATCGGCGGGATGAGCAGTTCTTC.

There are a few counts of this clonotype. J is TRBJ1-3 and V is TRBV5-1, with D perhaps matching TRBD1 (6 bases). The CDR3 has 17 residues. Germline assignment: CDR1 SGHRS and CDR2 YFSETQ. V lost 2 bases to trimming and J lost 0 bases, with 15 bases between them. The CDR3 coding sequence is TGCGCCAGCAGCTTACAGGGAACGGCGTCCTCTGGAAACACCATATATTTT. It encodes CASSLQGTASSGNTIYF.